The clone carrying this TCR beta chain was seen a few times. No antigen is known for it. The sample is drawn from a study of T cell repertoires in cytomegalovirus infection. TCRdb analysed the reads with MiXCR anew, one entry per CDR3 protein. The repertoire holds approximately 300,000 distinct CDR3 sequences, with approximately 25% as singletons. The ends were cut back, 6 bases at V and 4 bases at J, with 16 bases in the middle. CDR1 and CDR2 from the germline V gene are MNHGY and SAAAGT. This CDR3 is 15 amino acids long. The gene calls are TRBV6-8 and TRBJ2-1, with TRBD2 as a possible D gene (5 bases). Sequencing used cultured PBMCs, obtained from culture after CMV antigen stimulation. The receptor was derived from a human donor in good health (CMV status not recorded). Some clones in this sample may be carry-over from other donors' samples. CDR3 DNA sequence: TGTGCCAGCAGCCCCGAGGGAACGGGATACAATGAGCAGTTCTTC. Protein sequence: CASSPEGTGYNEQFF.